What follows describes a single T cell receptor (beta chain). Its matching antigen is unknown. The data derive from a study of PD-L1 blockade in urothelial cancer. Study-level background: After treatment start, blood was analyzed at 3 weeks (second dose) and at 6 weeks.

Data came from immunoSEQ multiplex PCR; TCRdb stores just in-frame clones and leaves some out. The table has roughly 24,000 clones, less than 90% seen once. Broader study findings: Pretreatment blood TCR clonality under the median forecast improved survival.

The CDR3 is 13 residues long. Trimming removed 0 bases at V and 6 bases at J, with 9 bases between. Germline lookup yields CDR1 LNHNV and CDR2 YYDKDF (reference sequence). The chain combines TRBV15 with TRBJ2-7; D gene unclear. The sequencing used PBMCs, collected around atezolizumab (anti-PD-L1) treatment. The receptor was isolated from a man aged 55 to 70 with urothelial cancer. CDR3 bases: TGTGCCACCAGCAGAGAAGATCTGCGCGAGCAGTACTTC. This sequence encodes CATSREDLREQYF.